This TCR beta chain was profiled in a study of T-cell memory formation after mild COVID-19. About the study: Largely, TCR clusters stayed within a single donor. General study points: Within pre-infection memory, some responding clones were found, suggesting cross-reactive memory joined. Day 15 to 85 contracting clones showed balanced CD4/CD8; later expanders leaned CD4+.

The V and J ends lost 3 bases and 2 bases respectively, with 13 bases between them. CDR3 size: 15 residues. Concerning this clonotype itself: Its specificity is unknown.

After 5'RACE with constant-segment primers, TCR alpha and TCR beta cDNA libraries carrying sample barcodes and UMIs were obtained. TCRdb used MiXCR to reprocess the 5' RACE reads, holding one entry per CDR3 protein. The sample has a few hundred thousand distinct CDR3 sequences; 25% to 30% are singletons. The gene calls are TRBV12-3 or TRBV12-4 and TRBJ2-5, with a weak D call TRBD2 (6 bases). The source of this sequence is an adult woman who had mild COVID-19 (a few samples of this study predate the infection). Cell type and time point are not known. Sequencing was carried out using PBMCs or a T cell subset sorted from them (not recorded which). The DNA of the CDR3 is TGTGCCAGCAGTTTGATGAGGCGGGGACAAGAGACCCAGTACTTC. Its translation is CASSLMRRGQETQYF.